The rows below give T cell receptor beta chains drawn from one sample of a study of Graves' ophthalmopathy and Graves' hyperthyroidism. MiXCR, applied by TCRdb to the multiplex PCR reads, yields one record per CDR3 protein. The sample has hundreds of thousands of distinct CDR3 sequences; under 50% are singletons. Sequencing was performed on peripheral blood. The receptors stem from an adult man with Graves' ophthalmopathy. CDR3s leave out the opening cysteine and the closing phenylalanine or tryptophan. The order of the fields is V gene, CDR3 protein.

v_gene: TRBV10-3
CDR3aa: AISLGGEEQY

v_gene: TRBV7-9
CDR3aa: ASSQQGPSYEQY

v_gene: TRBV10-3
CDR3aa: AISESGGTQY

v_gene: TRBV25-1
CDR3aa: ASSDRQGSGANVLT

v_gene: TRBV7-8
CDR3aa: ASSLIRSPGEQY

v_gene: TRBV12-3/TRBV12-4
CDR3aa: ASRLRTETLT

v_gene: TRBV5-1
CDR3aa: ASSGGLGTDTQY

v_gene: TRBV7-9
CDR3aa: ASSSGAFFGEQY

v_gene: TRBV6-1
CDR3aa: ASSRNQGTEAF

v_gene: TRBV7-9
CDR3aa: ASSLGSAPDEQY

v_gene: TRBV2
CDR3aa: ASIGQWAGELF

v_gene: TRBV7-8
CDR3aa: ASSITRLAGGRIGELF

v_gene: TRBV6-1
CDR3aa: ASSERSSRFWDEQY

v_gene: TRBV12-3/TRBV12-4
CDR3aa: ASSLDLGQINYGYT

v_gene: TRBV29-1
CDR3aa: SVVSGRRAGEQY

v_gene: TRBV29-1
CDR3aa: SPSHRGGYGYT

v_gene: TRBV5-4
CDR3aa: ASSRGRGHTEAF

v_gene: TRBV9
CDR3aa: ASSGSGSRYEQY

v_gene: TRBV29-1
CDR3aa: SVLQYARTGAINEQY

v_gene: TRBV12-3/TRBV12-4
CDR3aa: ASSSAQGSGQPQH